These 5 T cell receptor beta chains were sequenced from one sample in a study of PD-1 blockade in classical Hodgkin lymphoma. The time point was: cycle 4 day 1 (C4D1), after six to seven weeks of nivolumab. Every patient was affected by relapse after autologous stem cell transplantation, while exposure to brentuximab vedotin was not uniform. Assay: immunoSEQ multiplex PCR; the TCRdb copy retains only in-frame clones and omits some. This table has some 52,000 clones, approximately 89% appearing once. Sequences were derived from peripheral blood mononuclear cells (PBMCs), sampled before the fourth cycle of nivolumab. All receptors come from a human donor with classical Hodgkin lymphoma.

V usage is TRBV25-1 and J usage is TRBJ2-7, with D tentatively TRBD2 (6 bases). Trimming left V 4 bases short and J 7 bases short, with 11 bases between. Germline V gene lookup returns CDR1 MGHDK and CDR2 SYGVNS. CDR3 size: 12 residues. As DNA, the CDR3 is TGTGCCAGCAGTGCAGGGAGGTTAGAGCAGTACTTC. It codes for CASSAGRLEQYF.

This clone has just one count. The gene calls are TRBV23-1 and TRBJ2-5; 7 nucleotides align to TRBD1. TRBV23-1 is sorted into the ORF group, with uncertain function. The CDR3 runs 16 residues. V lost 2 bases and J lost 1; bases outside the gene matches: 7. The CDR3 nucleotides are TGCGCCAGCAGTCAACAACGGACAGGAGCCCAAGAGACCCAGTACTTC. It yields the protein CASSQQRTGAQETQYF.

The chain has TRBV6-5 and TRBJ1-1, with 9 nucleotides matching TRBD1. There are 14 residues in the CDR3. Germline trimming cut 5 bases from V and 6 bases from J; bases unmatched to any gene: 7. From germline, CDR1 is MNHEY and CDR2 SVGAGI. DNA of the CDR3: TGTGCCAGCAGTACGACAGGGGGGCGCGCTGAAGCTTTCTTT. This codes for CASSTTGGRAEAFF.

This clone appeared a single time. The V call is TRBV4-2, the J call TRBJ2-7; TRBD2 agrees at 11 bases. With 1 base clipped from V and 4 bases from J, the junction kept 3 bases outside the gene matches. Germline V CDR1 and CDR2: LGHNA, YNFKEQ. This CDR3 region has 15 residues. The CDR3 nucleotides read TGTGCCAGCAGCCAAGGGCTAGCGGGGGGATACGAGCAGTACTTC. It is translated as CASSQGLAGGYEQYF.

J is TRBJ2-3 and V is TRBV7-6; D is possibly TRBD2 (5 bases). V dropped 5 bases and J dropped 6 bases, with 18 bases sitting between them. The CDR3 covers 15 residues. From germline, CDR1 is SGHVS and CDR2 FNYEAQ. The DNA of the CDR3 is TGTGCCAGCAGCGCATTCCTCGGTAGGACTGATACGCAGTATTTT. Protein sequence: CASSAFLGRTDTQYF. Full variable domain (remainder filled in from reference TRBV7-6 and TRBJ2-3): GAGVSQSPRYKVTKRGQDVALRCDPISGHVSLYWYRQALGQGPEFLTYFNYEAQQDKSGLPNDRFSAERPEGSISTLTIQRTEQRDSAMYRCASSAFLGRTDTQYFGPGTRLTVL.